The sequence of this T cell receptor (beta chain) was determined in a study of neurological immune-mediated disorders. Germline V lookup: CDR1 SGHTA, CDR2 FQGNSA. The CDR3 spans 13 residues. Trimming shortened V by 0 bases and J by 3 bases, and 6 bases separated the two germline ends. This clonotype occurred many times. From the 5' RACE reads, TCRdb called clonotypes with MiXCR, one entry per CDR3 protein. Among some 60,000 distinct CDR3 sequences listed, about 10% were seen once. The time point was: longitudinal time-point 1 (baseline). V and J are TRBV7-2 and TRBJ2-7; D ambiguous. The clonotype comes from a male donor with HTLV-1-associated myelopathy (HAM/TSP). The sequenced sample consisted of PBMCs. In DNA, the CDR3 is TGTGCCAGCAGCTTAGCGAGGCGCTACGAGCAGTACTTC. Its protein product is CASSLARRYEQYF.